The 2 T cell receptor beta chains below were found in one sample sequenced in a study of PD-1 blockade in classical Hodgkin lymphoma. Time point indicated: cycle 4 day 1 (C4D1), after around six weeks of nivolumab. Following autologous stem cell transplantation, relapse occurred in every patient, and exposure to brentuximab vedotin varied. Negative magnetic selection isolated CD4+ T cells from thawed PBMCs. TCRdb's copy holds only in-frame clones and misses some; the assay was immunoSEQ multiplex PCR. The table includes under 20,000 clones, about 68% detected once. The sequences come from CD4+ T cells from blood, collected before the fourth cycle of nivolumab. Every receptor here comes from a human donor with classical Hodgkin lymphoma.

CDR3 sequence reads: CASSDSGSPTDTQYF. In DNA, the CDR3 is TGTGCCAGCAGTGATAGCGGGAGCCCTACAGATACGCAGTATTTT. The chain carries TRBV25-1 and TRBJ2-3; 9 positions agree with TRBD2. Germline values: CDR1 MGHDK, CDR2 SYGVNS. CDR3 length: 15 amino acids. With V trimmed by 3 bases and J by 3 bases, 4 bases remained unmatched.

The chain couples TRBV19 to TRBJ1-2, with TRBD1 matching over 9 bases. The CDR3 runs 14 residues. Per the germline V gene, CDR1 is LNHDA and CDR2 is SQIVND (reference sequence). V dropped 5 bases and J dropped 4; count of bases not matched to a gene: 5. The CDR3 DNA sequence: TGTGCCAGTAGTTCGGGACAGGGTATCTATGGCTACACCTTC. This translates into CASSSGQGIYGYTF.